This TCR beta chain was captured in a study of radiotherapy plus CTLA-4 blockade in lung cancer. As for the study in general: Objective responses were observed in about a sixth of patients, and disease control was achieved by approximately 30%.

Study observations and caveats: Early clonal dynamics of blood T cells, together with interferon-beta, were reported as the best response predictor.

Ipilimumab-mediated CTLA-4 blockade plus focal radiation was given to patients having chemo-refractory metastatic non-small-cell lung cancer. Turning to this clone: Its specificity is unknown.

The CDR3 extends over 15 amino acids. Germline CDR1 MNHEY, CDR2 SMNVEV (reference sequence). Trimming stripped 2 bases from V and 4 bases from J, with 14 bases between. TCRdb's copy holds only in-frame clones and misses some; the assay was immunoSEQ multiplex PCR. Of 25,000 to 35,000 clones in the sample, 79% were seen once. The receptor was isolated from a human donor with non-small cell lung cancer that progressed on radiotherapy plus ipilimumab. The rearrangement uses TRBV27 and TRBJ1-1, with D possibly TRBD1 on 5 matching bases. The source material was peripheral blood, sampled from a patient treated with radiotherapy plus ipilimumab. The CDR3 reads CASSLGGAGSTEAFF. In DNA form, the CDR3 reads TGTGCCAGCAGTTTAGGAGGGGCTGGTAGCACTGAAGCTTTCTTT.